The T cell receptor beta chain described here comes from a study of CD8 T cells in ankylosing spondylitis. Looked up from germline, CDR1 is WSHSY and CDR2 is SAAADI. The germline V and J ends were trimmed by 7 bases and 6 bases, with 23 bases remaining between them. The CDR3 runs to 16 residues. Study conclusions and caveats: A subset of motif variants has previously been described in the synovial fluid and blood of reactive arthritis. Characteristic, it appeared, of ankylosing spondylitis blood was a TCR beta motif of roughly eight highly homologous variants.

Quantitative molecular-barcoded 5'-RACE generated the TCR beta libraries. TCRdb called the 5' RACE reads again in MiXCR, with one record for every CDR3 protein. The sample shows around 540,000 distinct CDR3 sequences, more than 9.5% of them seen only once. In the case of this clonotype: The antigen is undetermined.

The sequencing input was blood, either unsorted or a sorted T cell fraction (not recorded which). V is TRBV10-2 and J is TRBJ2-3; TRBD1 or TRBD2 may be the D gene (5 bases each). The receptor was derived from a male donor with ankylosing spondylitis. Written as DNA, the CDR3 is TGCGCCAGCACCCCATCCCGGTCCGGGACCAGGGATACGCAGTATTTT. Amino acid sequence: CASTPSRSGTRDTQYF.